The clone carrying this TCR beta chain was counted a few times. The target antigen is unknown. TCRdb reanalysed the reads using MiXCR and keeps one entry per CDR3 protein. The table includes some 71,000 distinct CDR3 sequences, 25% to 30% detected once. The data were obtained in a study of T cell repertoires in cytomegalovirus infection. Study conclusions and caveats: People with CMV and the relevant HLA were identified by cumulative public TCR beta family frequency.

The CDR3 covers 12 residues. Trimming shortened V by 1 base and J by 6 bases, and 2 bases separated the two germline ends. Germline V gives CDR1 KGHDR, CDR2 SFDVKD. The material sequenced was CD8+ T cells from cultured PBMCs, taken from culture after CMV antigen stimulation. The chain carries TRBV24-1 and TRBJ2-2; D remains ambiguous. The sequence was obtained from a human donor in good health (CMV status not recorded). Some clones in this sample may be carry-over from other donors' samples. The CDR3, as DNA: TGTGCCACCAGTGATTTACCCGGGGAGCTGTTTTTT. It translates to CATSDLPGELFF.